Sequencing of this T cell receptor beta chain was carried out in a study of blood T cell repertoires in COVID-19 (dated by TCRdb to 2020 to 2022). In terms of the full investigation: Samples from collaborators originated in the United States, Italy and Spain and spanned both the acute and convalescent phases of COVID-19. The prospective study material was composed of cDNA or gDNA derived from T cells, B-cell-depleted T cells, or PBMCs. HLA class I and class II types, where available, came from metadata supplied by the sample provider rather than from assay-based typing. The dataset comprised deeply sampled blood TCRbeta repertoires from subjects exposed to, actively infected with, or recovered from COVID-19. The repertoires were made available in a free public database intended to serve as a resource for research on the immune response to SARS-CoV-2. Nearly every sample came with metadata listing a de-identified subject ID, COVID-19 status, age in years and sex. The samples were drawn from the first 160 participants of the ongoing ImmuneRACE study and from 1,254 subjects provided by 6 global collaborators. What the research found in general, with its limitations: How much clinical and demographic metadata was included differed by source and by participant, and the metadata was provided uncurated.

V and J are trimmed by 5 bases and 6 bases, and the gene matches miss 18 bases of the junction. The germline V gene (reference sequence) provides CDR1 LNHDA and CDR2 SQIVND. The CDR3 runs 17 amino acids, cysteine and phenylalanine included. The CDR3 DNA has 51 bases and is translated from base 1. A second Seattle source provided samples from volunteer blood donors who had recovered from COVID-19. The collaborating institutions used their own protocols to collect whole blood in K2EDTA tubes. For TCRbeta analysis, collaborators shipped samples in one of three forms: frozen whole blood, isolated PBMCs, or DNA extracted from either of those sample types. Comments on this clone: Which antigen it targets is not known. No base quality information exists; no much larger clone differs at one position.

The immunoSEQ Assay, a bias-controlled multiplex PCR, was used to amplify TCRbeta CDR3 regions from genomic DNA. The original pipeline was this. The number of nucleated cells in each sample was estimated from the amplification of reference gene primers within the assay. To quantify the absolute abundance of each unique TCRbeta CDR3 rearrangement, sequence reads were collapsed and filtered. For each sample, productive Simpson clonality was calculated as the square root of Simpson's diversity index over productive rearrangements. As stored in TCRdb, this immuneACCESS dataset retains in-frame rearrangements with V and J assigned. A fraction of the clones does not appear; measured against another copy, unresolved V genes explain less than half of the discrepancy, and the remainder lacks a known reason. V, J and clone size are taken as reported in that table, and D and trimming were inferred from the DNA itself. In this sample the table shows nearly 300,000 clones, around 89% of which occur a single time. The ten largest account for roughly 7% of the sample.

The sample consisted of peripheral blood. This receptor was obtained from a woman aged 30 to 39 who had recovered from COVID-19. The receptor chain draws on TRBV19 and TRBJ2-7, with 8 junctional bases fitting TRBD2. The encoded CDR3 is CASSLQSAAGGPGEQYF. Read as DNA, the sequence is TGTGCCAGTAGTCTCCAGTCAGCTGCGGGGGGCCCAGGCGAGCAGTACTTC. Reference TRBV19 and TRBJ2-7 genes cover what lies past the CDR3, so the full variable domain is DGGITQSPKYLFRKEGQNVTLSCEQNLNHDAMYWYRQDPGQGLRLIYYSQIVNDFQKGDIAEGYSVSREKKESFPLTVTSAQKNPTAFYLCASSLQSAAGGPGEQYFGPGTRLTVT.